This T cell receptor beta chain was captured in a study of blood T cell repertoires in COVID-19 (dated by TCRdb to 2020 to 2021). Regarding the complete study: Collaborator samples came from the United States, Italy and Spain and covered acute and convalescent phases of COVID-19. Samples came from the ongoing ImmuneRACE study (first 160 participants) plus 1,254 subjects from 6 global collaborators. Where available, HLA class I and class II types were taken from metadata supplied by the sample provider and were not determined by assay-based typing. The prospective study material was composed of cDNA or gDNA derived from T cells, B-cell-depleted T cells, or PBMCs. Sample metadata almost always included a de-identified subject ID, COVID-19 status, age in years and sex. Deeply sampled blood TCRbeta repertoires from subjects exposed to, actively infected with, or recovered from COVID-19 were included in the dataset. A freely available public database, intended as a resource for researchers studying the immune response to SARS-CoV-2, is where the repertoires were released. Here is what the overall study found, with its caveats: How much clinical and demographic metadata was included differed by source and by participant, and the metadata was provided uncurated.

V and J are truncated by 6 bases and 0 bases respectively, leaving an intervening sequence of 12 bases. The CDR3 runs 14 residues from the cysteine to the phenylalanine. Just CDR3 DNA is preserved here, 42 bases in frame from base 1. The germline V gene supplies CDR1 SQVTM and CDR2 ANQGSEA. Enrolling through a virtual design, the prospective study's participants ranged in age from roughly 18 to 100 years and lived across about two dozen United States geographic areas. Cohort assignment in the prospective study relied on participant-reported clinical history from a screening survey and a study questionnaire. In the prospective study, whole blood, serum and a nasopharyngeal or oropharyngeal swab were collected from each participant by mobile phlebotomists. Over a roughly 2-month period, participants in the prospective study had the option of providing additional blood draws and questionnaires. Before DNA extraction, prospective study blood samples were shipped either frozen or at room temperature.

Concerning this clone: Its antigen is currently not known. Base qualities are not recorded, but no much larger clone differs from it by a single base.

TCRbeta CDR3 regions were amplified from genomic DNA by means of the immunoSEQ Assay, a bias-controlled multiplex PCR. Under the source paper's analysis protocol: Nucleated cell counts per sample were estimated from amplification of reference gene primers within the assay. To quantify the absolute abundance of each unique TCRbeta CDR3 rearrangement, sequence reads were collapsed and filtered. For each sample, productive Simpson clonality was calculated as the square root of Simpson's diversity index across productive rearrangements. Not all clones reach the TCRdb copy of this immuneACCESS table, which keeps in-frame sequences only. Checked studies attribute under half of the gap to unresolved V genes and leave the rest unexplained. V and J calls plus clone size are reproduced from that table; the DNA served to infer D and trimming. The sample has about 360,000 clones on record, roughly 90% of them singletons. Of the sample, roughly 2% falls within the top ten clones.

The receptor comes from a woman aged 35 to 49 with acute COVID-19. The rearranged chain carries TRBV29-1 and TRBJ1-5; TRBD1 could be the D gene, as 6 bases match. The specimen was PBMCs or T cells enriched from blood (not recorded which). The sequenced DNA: TGCAGCGTAAGGACAGAAAATAGCAATCAGCCCCAGCATTTT. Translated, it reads CSVRTENSNQPQHF.